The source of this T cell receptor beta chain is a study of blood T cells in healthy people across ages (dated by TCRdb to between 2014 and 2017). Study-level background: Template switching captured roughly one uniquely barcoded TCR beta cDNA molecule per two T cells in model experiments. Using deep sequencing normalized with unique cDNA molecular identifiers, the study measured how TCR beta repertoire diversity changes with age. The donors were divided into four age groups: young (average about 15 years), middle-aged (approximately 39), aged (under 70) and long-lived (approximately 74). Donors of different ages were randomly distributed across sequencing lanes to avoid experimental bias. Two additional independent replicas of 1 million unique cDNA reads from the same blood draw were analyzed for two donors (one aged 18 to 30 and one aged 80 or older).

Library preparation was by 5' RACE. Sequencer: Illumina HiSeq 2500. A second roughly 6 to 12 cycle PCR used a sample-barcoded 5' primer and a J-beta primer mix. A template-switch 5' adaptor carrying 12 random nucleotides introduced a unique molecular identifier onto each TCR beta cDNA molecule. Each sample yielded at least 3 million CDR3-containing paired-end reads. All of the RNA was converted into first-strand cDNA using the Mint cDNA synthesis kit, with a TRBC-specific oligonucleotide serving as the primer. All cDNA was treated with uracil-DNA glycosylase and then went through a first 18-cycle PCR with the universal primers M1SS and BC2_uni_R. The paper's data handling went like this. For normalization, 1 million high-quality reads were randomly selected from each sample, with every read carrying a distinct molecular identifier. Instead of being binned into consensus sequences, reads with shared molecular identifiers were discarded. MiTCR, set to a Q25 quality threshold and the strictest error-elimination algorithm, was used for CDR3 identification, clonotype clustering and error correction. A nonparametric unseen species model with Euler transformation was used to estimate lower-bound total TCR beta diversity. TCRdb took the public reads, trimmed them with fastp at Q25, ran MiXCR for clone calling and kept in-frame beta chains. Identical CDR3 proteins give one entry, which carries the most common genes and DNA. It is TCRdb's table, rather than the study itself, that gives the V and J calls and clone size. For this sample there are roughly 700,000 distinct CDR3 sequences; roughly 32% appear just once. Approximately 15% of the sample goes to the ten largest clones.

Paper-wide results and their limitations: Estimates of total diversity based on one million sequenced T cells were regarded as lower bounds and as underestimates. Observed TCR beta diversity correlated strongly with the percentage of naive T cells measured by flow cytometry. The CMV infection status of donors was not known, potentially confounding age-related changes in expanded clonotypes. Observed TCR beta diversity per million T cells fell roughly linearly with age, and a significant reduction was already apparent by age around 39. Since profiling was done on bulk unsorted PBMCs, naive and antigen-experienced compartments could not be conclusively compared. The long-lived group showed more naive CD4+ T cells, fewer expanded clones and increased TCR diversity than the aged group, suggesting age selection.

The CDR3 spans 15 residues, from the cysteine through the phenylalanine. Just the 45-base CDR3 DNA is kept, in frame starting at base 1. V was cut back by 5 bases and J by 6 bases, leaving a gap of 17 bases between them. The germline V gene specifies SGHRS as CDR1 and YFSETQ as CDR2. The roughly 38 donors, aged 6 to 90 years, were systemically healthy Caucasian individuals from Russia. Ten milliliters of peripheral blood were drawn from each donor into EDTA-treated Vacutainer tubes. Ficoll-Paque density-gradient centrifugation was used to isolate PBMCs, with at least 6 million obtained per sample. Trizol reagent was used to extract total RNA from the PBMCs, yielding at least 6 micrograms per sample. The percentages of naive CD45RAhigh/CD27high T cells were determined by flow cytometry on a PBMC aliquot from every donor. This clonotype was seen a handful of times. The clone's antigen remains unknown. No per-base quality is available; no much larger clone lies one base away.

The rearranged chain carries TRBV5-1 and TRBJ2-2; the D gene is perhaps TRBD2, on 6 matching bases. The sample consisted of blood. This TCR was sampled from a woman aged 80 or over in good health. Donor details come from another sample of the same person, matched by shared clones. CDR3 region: CASSGKGRSAGELFF. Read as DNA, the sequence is TGCGCCAGCAGTGGAAAAGGGAGGTCCGCCGGGGAGCTGTTTTTT.